This T cell receptor (beta chain) was recovered during a study of beta chain features in type 1 diabetes. V was pared by 2 bases and J by 4 bases, with 16 bases between. The CDR3 length is 16 residues. CDR1 is SGHTA, CDR2 FQGNSA, per germline. Expressed TCRB transcripts got sequenced, as all isolated RNA was reverse transcribed. Profiled with immunoSEQ multiplex PCR; TCRdb holds only in-frame clones, not every one. The sample carries 600,000 or so clones, roughly 12% recorded once. A note on this clone: The antigen is not known.

General study results and limits: TCRB CDR3s from Type 1 diabetes patients were moderately but significantly shorter in all four CD4+ subsets. Patients with type 1 diabetes showed fewer VDJ junction insertions and more deletions.

This sequence originates from a man aged 30-40 years with type 1 diabetes. Sequenced material: naive CD4+ T cells from blood. The genes are TRBV7-2 and TRBJ2-3; the D gene is possibly TRBD2 (6 bases). The DNA of the CDR3 is TGTGCCAGCAGCTTAATCCGGGAGTCCTTTGCAGATACGCAGTATTTT. This sequence encodes CASSLIRESFADTQYF.